These 15 T cell receptor beta chains came from one sample sequenced in a study of T cell repertoires in cytomegalovirus infection. No antigens are known for them. MiXCR, applied by TCRdb to the reads, yields one record per CDR3 protein. This sample has around 540,000 distinct CDR3 sequences, with around 30% found just once. Sample: cultured PBMCs, taken from culture after CMV antigen stimulation. Receptor source: a human donor in good health (CMV status not recorded). Some clones in this sample may be carry-over from other donors' samples.

The rearrangement joins TRBV11-3 to TRBJ2-7, with TRBD2 identical over 8 bases. The J segment lost 7 bases and the V segment lost 5 bases, leaving 13 bases of the junction unmatched. CDR1 SGHNT and CDR2 YENEEA come from the germline V gene. This CDR3 has 15 residues. The CDR3 protein is CASSPSGLGAWEQYV. CDR3 nucleotides: TGTGCCAGCAGCCCCTCGGGACTAGGGGCTTGGGAGCAGTACGTC.

This clonotype was recorded at least ten times. The rearrangement joins TRBV29-1 to TRBJ1-5, with unresolved D. There are 13 residues in the CDR3. Germline lookup yields CDR1 SQVTM and CDR2 ANQGSEA. V lost 4 bases to trimming and J lost 4 bases, with 11 bases between them. CDR3 DNA: TGCAGCGTTGGGAATGGCCGGAATCAGCCCCAGCATTTT. It specifies CSVGNGRNQPQHF.

The chain combines TRBV6-6 with TRBJ2-3; D gene uncertain. Trimming cost V 1 base and J 1 base, with 3 bases left between them. This CDR3 spans 13 amino acids. The germline CDR1 and CDR2 sequences are MNHNY and SVGAGI (reference sequence). CDR3 in amino acids: CASSYLGTDTQYF. The CDR3 region has the DNA TGTGCCAGCAGTTACTTGGGCACAGATACGCAGTATTTT.

This chain uses TRBV9 with TRBJ1-2; D might be TRBD1 (6 bases). The V gene lost 3 bases and the J gene lost 8 bases, with 11 bases spanning the gap. Germline lookup yields CDR1 SGDLS and CDR2 YYNGEE. This CDR3 is built from 12 residues. As DNA, the CDR3 is TGTGCCAGCAGCGGGGACAAATTCGGCTACACCTTC. Protein sequence: CASSGDKFGYTF.

This clonotype has more than one count but fewer than ten. The chain links TRBV4-3 to TRBJ1-1; unclear D gene. CDR1 is LGHNA and CDR2 is YSLEER in the germline V gene. There are 16 residues in the CDR3. Trimming took off 0 bases at V and 0 bases at J, with 11 bases between the two ends. Written as DNA, the CDR3 is TGCGCCAGCAGCCAAGATCCCCTGTACATGAACACTGAAGCTTTCTTT. It codes for CASSQDPLYMNTEAFF.

The chain carries TRBV24-1 and TRBJ2-7; 9 positions match TRBD2. The CDR3 consists of 15 residues. The V gene end was trimmed by 2 bases and the J gene end by 5 bases; junction bases not matched to a gene: 6. Germline-derived CDR1 and CDR2 are KGHDR and SFDVKD. The CDR3 is CATSDSAGGPDEQYV. CDR3 bases: TGTGCCACCAGTGATTCGGCGGGAGGGCCGGACGAGCAGTACGTC.

This clonotype was detected many times. The rearrangement joins TRBV12-3 or TRBV12-4 to TRBJ2-3, with D unclear. V shed 1 base and J shed 7 bases, with 15 bases lying between them. The CDR3 runs to 15 residues. CDR3 DNA: TGTGCCAGCAGTTTAGGCTCGCCCTTCACGTATACGCAGTATTTT. Amino acids: CASSLGSPFTYTQYF.

The chain employs TRBV6-5 and TRBJ1-2; a possible D gene is TRBD1 (5 bases). The germline V gene encodes CDR1 MNHEY and CDR2 SVGAGI. The CDR3 runs 13 residues. V lost 2 bases and J lost 8, with 12 bases in between. CDR3 loop: CASSYAGKSGYTF. The CDR3 DNA sequence: TGTGCCAGCAGTTACGCAGGGAAGTCGGGCTACACCTTC.

The V gene is TRBV10-3, the J gene TRBJ1-3; 9 bases map to TRBD1. V dropped 2 bases and J dropped 4; count of bases not matched to a gene: 9. Germline V gene data show CDR1 as ENHRY and CDR2 as SYGVKD. The CDR3 contains 17 residues. The CDR3 region has the DNA TGTGCCATCAGTGAGGTGGACAGGGGTAAGGACGGAAACACCATATATTTT. Encoded protein: CAISEVDRGKDGNTIYF.

The chain has TRBV2 and TRBJ2-2, with D perhaps matching TRBD1 (5 bases). This CDR3 is built from 16 residues. The V and J ends lost 6 bases and 3 bases respectively, with 17 bases between them. Germline V gene sequence: CDR1 SNHLY, CDR2 FYNNEI. Here the CDR3 reads CASRRQGWVDTGELFF. The CDR3 bases are TGTGCCAGCAGGCGTCAGGGATGGGTTGACACCGGGGAGCTGTTTTTT.

The chain carries TRBV28 and TRBJ1-5; 7 nucleotides agree with TRBD1. The junction had 6 bases not matched to a gene; V was cut back by 6 bases and J by 4 bases. CDR1 and CDR2 (germline): MDHEN, SYDVKM. The CDR3 totals 14 residues. The CDR3 sequence: CASSDTGVNQPQHF. DNA of the CDR3: TGTGCCAGCAGCGACACAGGGGTAAATCAGCCCCAGCATTTT.

The table lists this clonotype with a few counts. The CDR3 region has the DNA TGTGCCATCAGACCCCAGGGGATGGGGACTGAAGCTTTCTTT. Its protein product is CAIRPQGMGTEAFF. The chain uses TRBV10-3 and TRBJ1-1; tentatively, D is TRBD1 (6 bases). V was shortened by 6 bases and J by 5 bases, with 16 bases between the two germline ends. Germline values: CDR1 ENHRY, CDR2 SYGVKD. The CDR3 has 14 residues.

The chain uses TRBV4-1 and TRBJ1-2, with D possibly matching TRBD1 (6 bases). Germline CDR1 reads MGHRA; CDR2 reads YSYEKL. CDR3 length: 16 residues. Trimming pared 1 base from V and 4 bases from J, leaving 16 bases between. Here the CDR3 reads CASSQVRTLGAYGYTF. Written as DNA, the CDR3 is TGCGCCAGCAGCCAAGTGCGGACTCTGGGGGCCTATGGCTACACCTTC.

The rearrangement links TRBV29-1 to TRBJ2-5, with a tentative D call TRBD1 (6 bases). Germline CDR1 reads SQVTM; CDR2 reads ANQGSEA. V was trimmed by 5 bases and J by 5 bases, leaving 15 bases between them. The length of the CDR3 is 13 residues. CDR3 region: CSVSTGSSETQYF. The CDR3 region has the DNA TGCAGCGTTTCCACAGGGAGTAGTGAGACCCAGTACTTC.

This clonotype came up many times. The chain joins TRBV7-2 to TRBJ2-1; D is ambiguous. The germline CDR1 and CDR2 sequences are SGHTA and FQGNSA. Trimming cost V 2 bases and J 3 bases, with 11 bases left between them. The CDR3 length is 15 residues. CDR3 sequence (DNA): TGTGCCAGCAGCTTAACGCCCTACGGCTACAATGAGCAGTTCTTC. Translated: CASSLTPYGYNEQFF.